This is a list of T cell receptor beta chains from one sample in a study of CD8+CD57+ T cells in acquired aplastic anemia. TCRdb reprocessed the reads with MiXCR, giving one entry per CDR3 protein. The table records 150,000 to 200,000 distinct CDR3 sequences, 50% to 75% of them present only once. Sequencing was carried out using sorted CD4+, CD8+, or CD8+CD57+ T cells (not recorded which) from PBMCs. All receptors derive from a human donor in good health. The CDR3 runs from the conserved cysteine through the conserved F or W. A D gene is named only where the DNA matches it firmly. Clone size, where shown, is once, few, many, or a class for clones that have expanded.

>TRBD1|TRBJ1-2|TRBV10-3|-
TGTGCCACCCACGGACAGGCGGATGGCTACACCTTC
CATHGQADGYTF
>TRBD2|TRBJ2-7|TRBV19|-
TGTGCCAGTAGTATAAGGGCGGGAGGGCCGCGTGAGCAGTACTTC
CASSIRAGGPREQYF
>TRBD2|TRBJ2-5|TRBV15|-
TGTGCCACCAGTAAGCGGGGGGGCTCAGAGACCCAGTACTTC
CATSKRGGSETQYF
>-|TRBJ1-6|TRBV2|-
TGTGCCAGCAGCGCGAGTGGGGTTGGTGGGTCACCCCTCCACTTT
CASSASGVGGSPLHF
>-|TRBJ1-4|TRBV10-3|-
TGTGCCAGCAGCTCCGTAGCGGGTGGTGAAAAACTGTTTTTT
CASSSVAGGEKLFF
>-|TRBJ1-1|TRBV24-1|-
TGTGCCACCAGTGAAGATCGGTTCACTGAAGCTTTCTTT
CATSEDRFTEAFF
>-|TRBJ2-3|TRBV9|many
TGTGCCAGCAGCGAGATAGGGGAACCGGGGACCACAGATACGCAGTATTTT
CASSEIGEPGTTDTQYF
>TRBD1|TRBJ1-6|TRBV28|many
TGTGCCAGCAGTTTAACCAGGGGGTTGTTGAATTCACCCCTCCACTTT
CASSLTRGLLNSPLHF
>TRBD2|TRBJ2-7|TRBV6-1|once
TGTGCCAGCAGTCGCGGGAGGTTCGACGAGCAGTACTTC
CASSRGRFDEQYF
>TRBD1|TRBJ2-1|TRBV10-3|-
TGTGCCATCAGGAACATGGGACAGCACAGAAATGAGCAGTTCTTC
CAIRNMGQHRNEQFF
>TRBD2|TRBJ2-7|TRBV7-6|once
TGTGCCAAACCCCCTCGGGCTAGCGGGATGTGCGAGCAGTACTTC
CAKPPRASGMCEQYF
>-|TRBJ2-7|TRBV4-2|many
TGTGCCAGCAGCCATCGGGCGGCGTCCTACGAGCAGTACTTC
CASSHRAASYEQYF
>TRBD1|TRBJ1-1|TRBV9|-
TGTGCCAGCAGCCCTCAGACAGGGGTGTCCACTGAAGCTTTCTTT
CASSPQTGVSTEAFF
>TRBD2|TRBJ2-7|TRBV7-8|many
TGTGCCAGCAGCCTCCCGGGGGGCTACGAGCAGTACTTC
CASSLPGGYEQYF
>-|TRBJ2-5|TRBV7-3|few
TGTGCCAGCAGCTTAGGTGGTGTGGAGACCCAGTACTTC
CASSLGGVETQYF
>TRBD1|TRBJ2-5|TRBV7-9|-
TGTGCCAGCAGCATTTGGGACAGTAGGACGGGAGAGACCCAGTACTTC
CASSIWDSRTGETQYF
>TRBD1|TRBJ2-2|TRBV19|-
TGTGCCAGCCGGACAGGGAACACCGGGGAGCTGTTTTTT
CASRTGNTGELFF
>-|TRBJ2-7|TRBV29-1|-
TGCAGCGTTGAAGATGGCAGGGGCTACGAGCAGTGCTTC
CSVEDGRGYEQCF
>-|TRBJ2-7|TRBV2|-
TGTGCCAGCAACCGGGACACGTACGAGCAGTACTTC
CASNRDTYEQYF
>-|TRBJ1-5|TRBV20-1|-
TGCAGTGCTAGTGCCCCAGGCAATCAGCCCCAGCATTTT
CSASAPGNQPQHF
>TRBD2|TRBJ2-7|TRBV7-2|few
TGTGCCAGCAGCTTAGTGCGGGAGCACTACGAGCAGTACTTC
CASSLVREHYEQYF
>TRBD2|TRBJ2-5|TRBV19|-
TGTGCCAGTAGTATGTCTAGCGGGACAGAGACCCAGTACTTC
CASSMSSGTETQYF
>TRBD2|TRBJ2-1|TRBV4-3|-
TGCGCCAGCAGCCTCCCCACCGGGAGGGCGGATGAGCAGTTCTTC
CASSLPTGRADEQFF
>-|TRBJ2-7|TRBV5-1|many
TGCGCCAGCAGCTTGTCCGGGCCCTCCTCCTACGAGCAGTACTTC
CASSLSGPSSYEQYF
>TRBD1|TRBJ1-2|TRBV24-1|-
TGTGCCACCAGTGATGGGCGACGGACAGGGTGGGGAGATGGCTACACCTTC
CATSDGRRTGWGDGYTF
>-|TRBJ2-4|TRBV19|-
TGTGCCAGTATGGGACAATCCCAAACCAAAAACATTCAGTACTTC
CASMGQSQTKNIQYF
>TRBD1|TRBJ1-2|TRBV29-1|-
TGCAGCGCCGGGGACAGGGGAGGAGTCTATGGCTACACCTTC
CSAGDRGGVYGYTF
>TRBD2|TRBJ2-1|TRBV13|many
TGTGCCAGCAGCTTACGAGGTACTAGCGGGTTCTATGAGCAGTTCTTC
CASSLRGTSGFYEQFF
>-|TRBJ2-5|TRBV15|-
TGTGCCACCAGCAGCCAAGAGACCCAGTACTTC
CATSSQETQYF
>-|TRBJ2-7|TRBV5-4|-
TGTGCCAGCAGCTTGGTAGCGGAAGGCTACGAGCAGTACTTC
CASSLVAEGYEQYF
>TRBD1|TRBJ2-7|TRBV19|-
TGTGCCAGTAGTACCCCGACAGGGGACGAGCAGTACTTC
CASSTPTGDEQYF
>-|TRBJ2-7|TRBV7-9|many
TGTGCCAGCAGCTCCTCCTCGGCACCTGACCGGGACTTC
CASSSSSAPDRDF
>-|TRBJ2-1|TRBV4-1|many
TGCGCCAGCAGCCAAGAAAGTGCGGAAAATGAGCAGTTCTTC
CASSQESAENEQFF
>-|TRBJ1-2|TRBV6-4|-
TGTGCCAGCAGTGACCCGGACAGCCCCTATGGCTACACCTTC
CASSDPDSPYGYTF
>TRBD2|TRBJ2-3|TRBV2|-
TGTGCCAGCAGCGGCGGGACTAGGACAGATACGCAGTATTTT
CASSGGTRTDTQYF
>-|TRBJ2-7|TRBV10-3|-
TGTGCCGTAAATGACGACGCGTACGAGCAGTACTTC
CAVNDDAYEQYF
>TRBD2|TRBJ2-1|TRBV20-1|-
TGCAGTGCTCAGGATACTAGCGGCTACAATGAGCAGTTCTTC
CSAQDTSGYNEQFF
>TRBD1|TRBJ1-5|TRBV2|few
TGTGCCAGCAACGGACAGGCGCGTCAGCCCCAGCATTTT
CASNGQARQPQHF